The 27 T cell receptor beta chains given below trace back to one sample, sequenced in a study of cytotoxic CD8 clonotypes in ibrutinib-treated CLL. Measured with immunoSEQ multiplex PCR; TCRdb has only the in-frame clones, and not every one. This table holds 50,000 to 60,000 clones, approximately 87% found once. This specimen was PBMCs, taken after 24 months of ibrutinib treatment. The receptors were gathered from a human donor with chronic lymphocytic leukemia.

The chain is built from TRBV19 and TRBJ1-3; D gene uncertain. The CDR3 is 17 amino acids. CDR1 is LNHDA and CDR2 is SQIVND in the germline V gene (reference sequence). Trimming stripped 7 bases from V and 0 bases from J, with 19 bases between. CDR3 region: CASIPSWTPTSGNTIYF. CDR3 DNA sequence: TGTGCCAGTATTCCGTCCTGGACCCCAACCTCTGGAAACACCATATATTTT.

The chain employs TRBV28 and TRBJ2-7, with TRBD1 identical over 10 bases. The CDR3 contains 15 residues. In germline, CDR1 is MDHEN, CDR2 SYDVKM. The ends lost 4 bases at V and 2 bases at J; junction bases unmatched: 5. The CDR3 loop reads CASSYTGTGAYEQYF. For the CDR3, the DNA is TGTGCCAGCAGTTACACCGGGACAGGGGCCTACGAGCAGTACTTC.

The V gene is TRBV6-1, the J gene TRBJ2-1, with TRBD2 as a possible D gene (6 bases). Germline V gene data show CDR1 as MNHNS and CDR2 as SASEGT. Trimming left V 6 bases short and J 8 bases short, with 11 bases between. CDR3 length: 12 amino acids. This CDR3 reads CASSREYDEQFF. The CDR3 region has the DNA TGTGCCAGCAGCCGGGAGTATGATGAGCAGTTCTTC.

The V and J genes are TRBV7-2 and TRBJ2-2, with no clear D. Germline V gene sequence: CDR1 SGHTA, CDR2 FQGNSA. This CDR3 contains 13 residues. With 3 bases removed from V and 3 bases from J, the gap between germline ends came to 5 bases. The DNA for the CDR3 is TGTGCCAGCAGCTTGGTAGACACCGGGGAGCTGTTTTTT. Translating it yields CASSLVDTGELFF.

The V call is TRBV29-1, the J call TRBJ1-1, with 7 bases that match TRBD1. The CDR3 is made up of 14 amino acids. Germline V gene data show CDR1 as SQVTM and CDR2 as ANQGSEA. The V gene end was trimmed by 4 bases and the J gene end by 6 bases; junction bases not matched to a gene: 11. In DNA form, the CDR3 reads TGCAGCGTTGGGGGCCTAAGACAGGGAGCTGAAGCTTTCTTT. Its translation is CSVGGLRQGAEAFF.

The chain employs TRBV18 and TRBJ1-1, with TRBD1 matching 8 bases. Germline V gives CDR1 KGHSH, CDR2 LQKENI. The junction had 6 bases not matched to a gene; V was cut back by 8 bases and J by 4 bases. The CDR3 length is 13 residues. CDR3 bases: TGTGCCAGCCACAGGGGGGGGTCCACTGAAGCTTTCTTT. Translating gives CASHRGGSTEAFF.

V is TRBV9 and J is TRBJ2-2, with 10 bases matching TRBD2. The CDR3 totals 18 residues. The germline gives CDR1 SGDLS, CDR2 YYNGEE. J was trimmed by 7 bases and V by 3 bases; bases with no gene match: 15. CDR3: CASSEDPGLALSGGELFF. For the CDR3, the DNA is TGTGCCAGCAGCGAAGACCCGGGACTAGCGCTTTCTGGCGGGGAGCTGTTTTTT.

The chain recombines TRBV14 with TRBJ2-5; 8 bases align to TRBD1. Germline loops: CDR1 SGHDN, CDR2 FVKESK. The CDR3 length is 17 residues. The junction had 10 bases not matched to a gene; V was cut back by 4 bases and J by 0 bases. The CDR3 DNA is TGTGCCAGCAGCCCCCGGACAGGGCAGGAGTACCAAGAGACCCAGTACTTC. It yields the protein CASSPRTGQEYQETQYF.

The rearrangement joins TRBV10-3 to TRBJ1-1, with D possibly being TRBD1 (5 bases). The CDR3 sequence is 14 residues long. Germline CDR1 reads ENHRY; CDR2 reads SYGVKD. Trimming left V 4 bases short and J 3 bases short, with 12 bases between. CDR3 DNA sequence: TGTGCCATCAGTGTCGGGGGATCAGACACTGAAGCTTTCTTT. Residues: CAISVGGSDTEAFF.

In its sample, this clone was seen a few times. This chain links TRBV6-5 with TRBJ1-5, with D possibly being TRBD1 (5 bases). Trimming shortened V by 2 bases and J by 5 bases, and 10 bases separated the two germline ends. This CDR3 has 14 amino acids. Germline V lookup: CDR1 MNHEY, CDR2 SVGAGI. The DNA of the CDR3 is TGTGCCAGCAGTTACCGGGGGTTGGATCAGCCCCAGCATTTT. Encoded protein: CASSYRGLDQPQHF.

The chain links TRBV9 to TRBJ1-2; D not certain. V was cut by 3 bases and J by 6 bases, with 18 bases left in between. Germline V gene data show CDR1 as SGDLS and CDR2 as YYNGEE. This CDR3 spans 15 amino acids. The CDR3 DNA reads TGTGCCAGCAGCGCAAATAGTATGTCGGGCAATGGCTACACCTTC. Translating it yields CASSANSMSGNGYTF.

This rearrangement joins TRBV28 to TRBJ2-7; 11 bases line up with TRBD2. The CDR3 loop spans 15 amino acids. With V trimmed by 2 bases and J by 7 bases, 7 bases remained unmatched. CDR1 and CDR2 from the germline V gene are MDHEN and SYDVKM. CDR3 amino acids: CASSLIAGGSGEQYF. CDR3 DNA: TGTGCCAGCAGTTTAATAGCGGGAGGGTCGGGTGAGCAGTACTTC.

V is TRBV6-1 and J is TRBJ2-5; D is uncertain. V was clipped by 4 bases and J by 3 bases, with 9 bases between them. Germline assignment: CDR1 MNHNS and CDR2 SASEGT. This CDR3 is 13 amino acids long. The CDR3 here is CASSAGGEETQYF. CDR3 bases: TGTGCCAGCAGTGCAGGTGGGGAAGAGACCCAGTACTTC.

The J gene is TRBJ1-1, the V gene TRBV20-1, with no clear D. Germline lookup yields CDR1 DFQATT and CDR2 SNEGSKA (reference sequence). The CDR3 is made up of 10 amino acids. Trimming removed 5 bases at V and 7 bases at J, with 8 bases between. CDR3 region: CSAGNLEAFF. The CDR3 DNA follows: TGCAGTGCTGGGAACCTTGAAGCTTTCTTT.

This clone was recorded once. V gene TRBV4-2 combines with J gene TRBJ2-1, with TRBD2 identical over 7 bases. Germline V CDR1 and CDR2: LGHNA, YNFKEQ. The CDR3 contains 16 residues. Trimming took 0 bases from V and 1 from J; bases not matched to a gene: 3. Written as DNA, the CDR3 is TGTGCCAGCAGCCAAGAAGGACTAGAATCCTACAATGAGCAGTTCTTC. Protein product: CASSQEGLESYNEQFF.

This chain joins TRBV6-6 and TRBJ1-2, with TRBD1 as a possible D gene (6 bases). This CDR3 contains 12 residues. Deletions cut 5 bases from V and 3 bases from J, with 7 bases between. From germline, CDR1 is MNHNY and CDR2 SVGAGI (reference sequence). The CDR3 sequence is CASSGQYYGYTF. CDR3 nucleotides: TGTGCCAGCAGTGGACAGTACTATGGCTACACCTTC.

This clone was picked up a small number of times. Other DNA sequences in this sample translate to the same CDR3. The chain recombines TRBV7-3 with TRBJ2-2; D may match TRBD1 or TRBD2 (5 bases each). Between the trimmed V and J ends, which lost 2 bases and 3 bases, there was a span of 7 bases. Germline V gene lookup returns CDR1 SGHTA and CDR2 FQGTGA. The CDR3 has 14 amino acids. CDR3 sequence: CASSLGGDTGELFF. CDR3 DNA sequence: TGTGCCAGCAGCTTAGGGGGAGACACCGGGGAGCTGTTTTTT. The entire variable domain, with the rest obtained from reference TRBV7-3 and TRBJ2-2, is as follows: GAGVSQTPSNKVTEKGKYVELRCDPISGHTALYWYRQSLGQGPEFLIYFQGTGAADDSGLPNDRFFAVRPEGSVSTLKIQRTERGDSAVYLCASSLGGDTGELFFGEGSRLTVL.

The V call is TRBV19, the J call TRBJ2-1; 10 bases are shared with TRBD1. V shed 6 bases, J shed 4 bases, and the junction held 6 bases outside the gene matches. The germline gives CDR1 LNHDA, CDR2 SQIVND (reference sequence). The CDR3 sequence is 15 residues long. The CDR3 here is CASSPDRGLYNEQFF. The CDR3 DNA sequence: TGTGCCAGTAGCCCTGACAGGGGGCTGTACAATGAGCAGTTCTTC.

This chain connects TRBV15 to TRBJ2-5; D call uncertain. This CDR3 is 14 amino acids long. Germline lookup yields CDR1 LNHNV and CDR2 YYDKDF (reference sequence). The V gene lost 0 bases and the J gene lost 5 bases, with 10 bases spanning the gap. The CDR3 reads CATSRDPHGETQYF. In nucleotides, the CDR3 is TGTGCCACCAGCAGAGATCCTCATGGGGAGACCCAGTACTTC.

V gene TRBV27 combines with J gene TRBJ2-1, with TRBD2 matching over 11 bases. The V gene end was trimmed by 5 bases and the J gene end by 7 bases; junction bases not matched to a gene: 10. Germline V CDR1 and CDR2: MNHEY, SMNVEV (reference sequence). This CDR3 contains 16 residues. The CDR3 DNA sequence: TGTGCCAGCAGTCCCCGACTAGCGGGGTCCGGGAATGAGCAGTTCTTC. Amino acid sequence: CASSPRLAGSGNEQFF.

This clone was recorded a few times. V usage is TRBV7-9 and J usage is TRBJ2-7, with no clear D. V was cut by 2 bases and J by 2 bases, with 7 bases left in between. This CDR3 contains 13 residues. The germline gives CDR1 SEHNR, CDR2 FQNEAQ (reference sequence). CDR3 amino acids: CASSLLTPYEQYF. The CDR3 bases are TGTGCCAGCAGCTTACTTACCCCCTACGAGCAGTACTTC.

The CDR3 DNA follows: TGTGCCAGCAGTGCAGCTGGAAACACCATATATTTT. Its protein product is CASSAAGNTIYF. The chain couples TRBV6-6 to TRBJ1-3; D is uncertain. Germline CDR1 reads MNHNY; CDR2 reads SVGAGI (reference sequence). V was cut by 5 bases and J by 2 bases, with 4 bases left in between. This CDR3 region has 12 residues.

This clone was seen a few times. This chain joins TRBV5-5 and TRBJ2-1; 7 bases map to TRBD2. Germline values: CDR1 SGHKS, CDR2 YYEKEE (reference sequence). The CDR3 length is 15 residues. The ends lost 4 bases at V and 9 bases at J; junction bases unmatched: 13. CDR3 nucleotides: TGTGCCAGCAGCCCCGAGGCCGCGGGAGTAGGTGAGCAGTTCTTC. This encodes CASSPEAAGVGEQFF.

The chain carries TRBV14 and TRBJ1-4; weak D call: TRBD1 (5 bases). The CDR3 length is 16 residues. V shed 0 bases and J shed 3 bases, with 11 bases lying between them. Germline lookup yields CDR1 SGHDN and CDR2 FVKESK. The CDR3 nucleotides are TGTGCCAGCAGCCAAGATATGGGGCGAGCTAATGAAAAACTGTTTTTT. This gives the protein CASSQDMGRANEKLFF.

The chain uses TRBV5-4 and TRBJ2-3; D perhaps matches TRBD1 (6 bases). The V gene's germline CDR1 is SGHNT and CDR2 YYREEE (reference sequence). V was shortened by 4 bases and J by 2 bases, with 8 bases between the two germline ends. This CDR3 spans 13 amino acids. Written as DNA, the CDR3 is TGTGCCAGCAGCCGGGACACCACAGATACGCAGTATTTT. This translates into CASSRDTTDTQYF.

The V gene is TRBV6-4, the J gene TRBJ1-1, with 7 bases that match TRBD1. Germline CDR1 reads MRHNA; CDR2 reads SNTAGT. Trimming cost V 4 bases and J 1 base; bases outside gene matches: 3. This CDR3 is built from 14 residues. CDR3 DNA sequence: TGTGCCAGCAGTGTAACAGGGGAGAACACTGAAGCTTTCTTT. The encoded protein is CASSVTGENTEAFF.

The CDR3 nucleotides are TGTGCCAGCAGTTTTGGGGGTGGCTATGGCTACACCTTC. It yields the protein CASSFGGGYGYTF. The chain combines TRBV6-5 with TRBJ1-2; D is perhaps TRBD1 (5 bases). This CDR3 is 13 amino acids long. Looked up from germline, CDR1 is MNHEY and CDR2 is SVGAGI. Between the trimmed V and J ends, which lost 4 bases and 4 bases, there was a span of 10 bases.